Presented here are 5 T cell receptor beta chains from one specimen sequenced in a study of naive and memory T cell subsets. The beta constant-region primer was an equimolar mix of two oligonucleotides covering TRBC1 and TRBC2. TCRdb reprocessed the UMI-ligation and nested PCR reads with MiXCR, giving one entry per CDR3 protein. Here the sample spans over 75,000 distinct CDR3 sequences, around 13% being singletons. Sample: central memory CD4+ T cells from blood. Receptors were obtained from a human donor in good health.

A few counts support this clonotype. The rearrangement joins TRBV7-2 to TRBJ2-3; D is tentatively TRBD1 or TRBD2 (5 bases each). CDR1 SGHTA and CDR2 FQGNSA come from the germline V gene. The CDR3 is 15 residues long. Trimming took 1 base from V and 3 from J, leaving 11 bases between them. CDR3 nucleotides: TGTGCCAGCAGCTTAGGGGGGAGTAGGACAGATACGCAGTATTTT. Translation gives CASSLGGSRTDTQYF.

This clonotype appeared many times. The chain recombines TRBV7-8 with TRBJ2-7; unclear D gene. Germline V CDR1 and CDR2: SGHVS, FQNEAQ. V was pared by 0 bases and J by 1 base, with 7 bases between. The CDR3 loop spans 14 amino acids. The CDR3 sequence is CASSLAPNSYEQYF. Here the CDR3 DNA reads TGTGCCAGCAGCTTAGCCCCGAATTCCTACGAGCAGTACTTC. Filled out from reference TRBV7-8 and TRBJ2-7, the complete variable domain reads GAGVSQSPRYKVAKRGQDVALRCDPISGHVSLFWYQQALGQGPEFLTYFQNEAQLDKSGLPSDRFFAERPEGSVSTLKIQRTQQEDSAVYLCASSLAPNSYEQYFGPGTRLTVT.

In this sample, this clonotype turned up many times. J is TRBJ2-3 and V is TRBV20-1; D is possibly TRBD2 (5 bases). The CDR3 loop spans 12 amino acids. Germline-derived CDR1 and CDR2 are DFQATT and SNEGSKA (reference sequence). Trimming removed 3 bases from V and 3 bases from J, with 7 bases in between. In nucleotides, the CDR3 is TGCAGTGCTAGCGGGGAGACAGATACGCAGTATTTT. Translated, it gives CSASGETDTQYF.

The chain recombines TRBV25-1 with TRBJ2-5, with TRBD2 matching over 11 bases. The V and J ends lost 5 bases and 1 base, in that order; junction bases with no gene match: 0. Germline values: CDR1 MGHDK, CDR2 SYGVNS. The CDR3 contains 14 residues. CDR3 DNA: TGTGCCAGCAGTCTAGCGGGAGGCCAAGAGACCCAGTACTTC. This codes for CASSLAGGQETQYF.

The genes are TRBV29-1 and TRBJ2-7, with 7 bases matching TRBD2. Per the germline V gene, CDR1 is SQVTM and CDR2 is ANQGSEA. The CDR3 has 11 residues. After removal of 7 bases from V and 5 bases from J, the junction contained 5 bases not matched to a gene. The CDR3 here is CSGGLEDEQYF. The CDR3 DNA reads as TGCAGCGGCGGACTAGAGGACGAGCAGTACTTC.